The 23 T cell receptor beta chains given below trace back to one sample, sequenced in a study of cytomegalovirus exposure and HLA in healthy donors. The PCR employed 60 Vbeta primers together with 13 Jbeta primers. Assay used: immunoSEQ multiplex PCR; TCRdb lists only in-frame clones, some missing. The sample has about 43,000 clones; 70% to 85% are singletons. The sample was PBMCs. The receptors were sampled from a man aged 25 to 40 in good health and CMV-seronegative.

The V gene is TRBV5-4, the J gene TRBJ2-3; 11 nucleotides line up with TRBD2. V lost 2 bases and J lost 2; bases outside the gene matches: 7. The CDR3 covers 17 residues. Germline lookup yields CDR1 SGHNT and CDR2 YYREEE (reference sequence). CDR3 coding DNA: TGTGCCAGCAGCTTCGGGGGGGGACTAGCGGACACAGATACGCAGTATTTT. Its translation is CASSFGGGLADTDTQYF.

In this sample, this clone turned up a few times. This rearrangement joins TRBV5-4 to TRBJ2-2, with a weak D call TRBD2 (6 bases). Germline values: CDR1 SGHNT, CDR2 YYREEE (reference sequence). The CDR3 length is 16 residues. V was shortened by 0 bases and J by 4 bases, with 13 bases between the two germline ends. CDR3 in DNA: TGTGCCAGCAGCTTGGCGGGCGGCGGGATCACCGGGGAGCTGTTTTTT. Amino acids: CASSLAGGGITGELFF.

The chain is built from TRBV19 and TRBJ2-3, with D tentatively TRBD2 (6 bases). The CDR3 length is 14 residues. The V and J ends lost 4 bases and 0 bases respectively, with 8 bases between them. In germline, CDR1 is LNHDA, CDR2 SQIVND (reference sequence). As DNA, the CDR3 is TGTGCCAGTAGTACTAGCGCTAGCACAGATACGCAGTATTTT. As protein: CASSTSASTDTQYF.

The V gene is TRBV5-5, the J gene TRBJ2-7; TRBD1 matches at 10 bases. There are 15 residues in the CDR3. Germline V CDR1 and CDR2: SGHKS, YYEKEE (reference sequence). V was clipped by 0 bases and J by 5 bases; unmatched bases: 5. The DNA of the CDR3 is TGTGCCAGCAGCTTGGTTGGGACAGGGGTCAACGAGCAGTACTTC. This translates into CASSLVGTGVNEQYF.

The chain uses TRBV9 and TRBJ2-5; 8 bases are a match to TRBD1. CDR1 and CDR2 from the germline V gene are SGDLS and YYNGEE. V lost 4 bases to trimming and J lost 4 bases; unmatched junction nucleotides: 9. The CDR3 spans 15 residues. CDR3 DNA: TGTGCCAGCAGCCCCCGGACAGGGTTGGTAGAGACCCAGTACTTC. Amino acid sequence: CASSPRTGLVETQYF.

This clone was picked up a small number of times. The CDR3 reads CASRLAGTGLPYTEAFF. CDR3 DNA sequence: TGTGCCAGCAGGTTGGCCGGGACAGGGTTACCATACACTGAAGCTTTCTTT. This chain links TRBV27 with TRBJ1-1; the match to TRBD1 covers 9 bases. The CDR3 runs 17 residues. CDR1 and CDR2 from the germline V gene are MNHEY and SMNVEV (reference sequence). The V segment lost 6 bases and the J segment 3 bases; nucleotides outside the gene matches: 14.

The DNA for the CDR3 is TGTGCCAGCAGTTTAGCGGACGGGAGCACTGAAGCTTTCTTT. It encodes CASSLADGSTEAFF. This chain links TRBV28 with TRBJ1-1; D gene unclear. V shed 2 bases and J shed 4 bases, with 11 bases lying between them. Germline-derived CDR1 and CDR2 are MDHEN and SYDVKM. The CDR3 spans 14 residues.

This clone was seen only a few times. The V call is TRBV28, the J call TRBJ1-5; D is unresolved. Trimming pared 2 bases from V and 3 bases from J, leaving 11 bases between. The germline gives CDR1 MDHEN, CDR2 SYDVKM. The CDR3 length is 15 residues. The CDR3 DNA follows: TGTGCCAGCAGTTTAGCGGGGAGTTTCAATCAGCCCCAGCATTTT. It specifies CASSLAGSFNQPQHF.

This clone has just a few counts. V and J are TRBV19 and TRBJ2-6, with TRBD1 identical over 9 bases. The CDR3 spans 17 residues. V shed 6 bases and J 4 bases; nucleotides not matched to a gene: 10. Germline CDR1 LNHDA, CDR2 SQIVND (reference sequence). The CDR3 loop reads CASSRGQGRRGANVLTF. CDR3 nucleotide sequence: TGTGCCAGTAGCCGGGGACAGGGAAGGAGGGGGGCCAACGTCCTGACTTTC.

The V call is TRBV5-1, the J call TRBJ2-3; no clear D gene. This CDR3 has 16 amino acids. Trimming cost V 0 bases and J 0 bases, with 11 bases left between them. Per the germline V gene, CDR1 is SGHRS and CDR2 is YFSETQ. The CDR3 protein is CASSLGLDTSTDTQYF. CDR3 bases: TGCGCCAGCAGCTTGGGTCTAGATACTAGCACAGATACGCAGTATTTT. The complete variable domain, with remaining parts taken from reference TRBV5-1 and TRBJ2-3, reads KAGVTQTPRYLIKTRGQQVTLSCSPISGHRSVSWYQQTPGQGLQFLFEYFSETQRNKGNFPGRFSGRQFSNSRSEMNVSTLELGDSALYLCASSLGLDTSTDTQYFGPGTRLTVL.

The rearrangement links TRBV5-5 to TRBJ1-4, with 8 bases aligning to TRBD1. CDR1 is SGHKS, CDR2 YYEKEE, per germline (reference sequence). This CDR3 has 18 residues. V was clipped by 0 bases and J by 3 bases; unmatched bases: 10. CDR3: CASSLVRQGIIANEKLFF. As DNA, the CDR3 is TGTGCCAGCAGCTTGGTGCGACAGGGGATCATAGCTAATGAAAAACTGTTTTTT.

The J gene is TRBJ2-1, the V gene TRBV7-8; TRBD1 matches at 11 bases. With 6 bases clipped from V and 3 bases from J, the junction kept 4 bases outside the gene matches. The CDR3 has 15 residues. The germline V gene has CDR1 SGHVS and CDR2 FQNEAQ. CDR3 nucleotide sequence: TGTGCCAGCAGACTCGGGACAGGGGGCTACAATGAGCAGTTCTTC. Amino acid sequence: CASRLGTGGYNEQFF.

A word on this clone: At one end, the junction sequence differs from germline, possibly due to a read error. The V gene is TRBV7-9, the J gene TRBJ2-7; 12 bases are shared with TRBD2. The CDR3 is 19 residues long. Germline CDR1 is SEHNR and CDR2 is FQNEAQ (reference sequence). The CDR3 DNA sequence: TGTTCCAGCAGCCCCGATGGGACAGGGACTAGCGGGTCTTCCTACGAGCAGTACTTC. It encodes CSSSPDGTGTSGSSYEQYF.

On this clone: One junction end disagrees with the germline gene, perhaps due to a read error. This sample also contains other DNA sequences that code for the same CDR3. The chain carries TRBV5-4 and TRBJ2-2; possibly TRBD1 for D (6 bases). From germline, CDR1 is SGHNT and CDR2 YYREEE (reference sequence). The CDR3 extends over 15 amino acids. The CDR3 coding sequence is TGTGCCAGAATCAACCGGGGTACAGGGACCGGGGAGCTGTTCTTT. Translated, it gives CARINRGTGTGELFF.

The V gene is TRBV7-7, the J gene TRBJ2-3, with a tentative D call TRBD1 (5 bases). V was pared by 1 base and J by 0 bases, with 17 bases between. This CDR3 has 18 residues. The germline V gene encodes CDR1 SSHAT and CDR2 FNYEAQ (reference sequence). CDR3 loop: CASSLEVTVPTSTDTQYF. The DNA for the CDR3 is TGTGCCAGCAGCTTAGAAGTGACAGTCCCCACTAGCACAGATACGCAGTATTTT.

The rearrangement joins TRBV19 to TRBJ1-3; D is uncertain. Germline V gives CDR1 LNHDA, CDR2 SQIVND (reference sequence). CDR3 length equals 16 residues. Trimming took 0 bases from V and 3 from J, leaving 12 bases between them. The CDR3 loop is CASSIDPGLSGNTIYF. In nucleotides, the CDR3 is TGTGCCAGTAGTATAGATCCGGGTTTGAGTGGAAACACCATATATTTT. The full variable domain, with the rest looked up from reference TRBV19 and TRBJ1-3, is DGGITQSPKYLFRKEGQNVTLSCEQNLNHDAMYWYRQDPGQGLRLIYYSQIVNDFQKGDIAEGYSVSREKKESFPLTVTSAQKNPTAFYLCASSIDPGLSGNTIYFGEGSWLTVV.

The CDR3 nucleotides read TGTGCAAGTCGCTCACAAAGGCCCGCCGGGGGTGGCTACGAGCAGTACTTC. Translating gives CASRSQRPAGGGYEQYF. The chain combines TRBV12-2 with TRBJ2-7; no DNA check was done on the table's D call, TRBD2. TRBV12-2 is a pseudogene. The CDR3 contains 17 residues.

The chain joins TRBV6-4 to TRBJ2-1; 13 nucleotides agree with TRBD2. CDR3 length: 16 amino acids. The germline V gene has CDR1 MRHNA and CDR2 SNTAGT. The V segment lost 6 bases and the J segment 4 bases; nucleotides outside the gene matches: 6. The CDR3 bases are TGTGCCAGCAGGCCACTAGCGGGAGGGTTTTACAATGAGCAGTTCTTC. Its translation is CASRPLAGGFYNEQFF.

Concerning this clone: Compared with germline, one end of the junction differs, possibly owing to a read error. The CDR3 DNA is TGTGCCAGCAACAAAGGACAGGTGGGACTCTTT. Protein product: CASNKGQVGLF. The chain couples TRBV6-1 to TRBJ1-1, with 7 bases fitting TRBD1. Germline V gene lookup returns CDR1 MNHNS and CDR2 SASEGT. The CDR3 extends over 11 amino acids.

For this clone: Distinct nucleotide sequences in the sample also encode this CDR3. J is TRBJ2-1 and V is TRBV19; 7 nucleotides align to TRBD2. CDR3 size: 16 residues. The V and J ends lost 1 base and 2 bases, in that order; junction bases with no gene match: 5. Germline V gene sequence: CDR1 LNHDA, CDR2 SQIVND (reference sequence). The CDR3 loop is CASSIVGGGTYNEQFF. Here the CDR3 DNA reads TGTGCCAGTAGTATAGTCGGGGGAGGGACCTACAATGAGCAGTTCTTC.

The sample holds one count of this clone. CDR3 residues: CASSQDIGGQPQHF. In DNA, the CDR3 is TGTGCCAGCAGCCAAGATATAGGGGGACAGCCCCAGCATTTT. The V and J genes are TRBV4-2 and TRBJ1-5; D is perhaps TRBD1 (6 bases). CDR1 and CDR2 (germline): LGHNA, YNFKEQ. Between the trimmed V and J ends, which lost 0 bases and 7 bases, there was a span of 10 bases. The CDR3 runs 14 residues.

This clone was counted a few times. Here the CDR3 reads CASSWGQGGLAGYEQYF. For the CDR3, the DNA is TGTGCCAGCAGCTGGGGACAGGGGGGACTAGCGGGCTACGAGCAGTACTTC. The V gene is TRBV11-2, the J gene TRBJ2-7, with a possible D match to TRBD2 (12 bases). The CDR3 has 17 residues. Per germline, CDR1 SGHAT and CDR2 FQNNGV. V was clipped by 4 bases and J by 3 bases, with 22 bases between them.

The rearrangement uses TRBV9 and TRBJ2-1, with 9 bases that match TRBD2. Per the germline V gene, CDR1 is SGDLS and CDR2 is YYNGEE. This CDR3 has 16 amino acids. Germline trimming cut 3 bases from V and 0 bases from J; bases unmatched to any gene: 4. CDR3 protein: CASSARSGSSYNEQFF. The DNA of the CDR3 is TGTGCCAGCAGCGCCCGTAGCGGGAGCTCCTACAATGAGCAGTTCTTC.